This entry lists 24 T cell receptor beta chains sequenced from one sample in a study of T-cell reconstitution after alpha-beta-depleted transplantation in children. Unique molecular identifiers tagged the TCRbeta library. TCRdb re-derived calls from the PCR reads in MiXCR, one entry per CDR3 protein. The sample lists a few hundred thousand distinct CDR3 sequences; 10% to 15% were seen once. This specimen was PBMCs, taken from the stem cell graft. These receptor sequences come from a human donor who donated a stem cell graft to a child with Fanconi anemia.

The rearrangement links TRBV7-2 to TRBJ1-2; D is unclear. The V gene's germline CDR1 is SGHTA and CDR2 FQGNSA. V lost 5 bases, J lost 8 bases, and 18 bases lay in between. The CDR3 is 14 residues long. This chain's CDR3 is CASSPTSSLVGYTF. In DNA form, the CDR3 reads TGTGCCAGCAGCCCCACCTCCTCCTTGGTGGGCTACACCTTC. Together with reference TRBV7-2 and TRBJ1-2, the CDR3 gives the full variable domain: GAGVSQSPSNKVTEKGKDVELRCDPISGHTALYWYRQSLGQGLEFLIYFQGNSAPDKSGLPSDRFSAERTGGSVSTLTIQRTQQEDSAVYLCASSPTSSLVGYTFGSGTRLTVV.

There are a few counts of this clonotype. The chain is built from TRBV12-3 or TRBV12-4 and TRBJ1-1; no reliable D call. The CDR3 extends over 13 amino acids. With 3 bases removed from V and 5 bases from J, the gap between germline ends came to 10 bases. The CDR3 region is CASSLGSWTEAFF. CDR3 DNA sequence: TGTGCCAGCAGTTTGGGCAGCTGGACTGAAGCTTTCTTT.

The chain links TRBV5-1 to TRBJ2-1, with 7 bases that match TRBD1. The CDR3 totals 18 residues. Per germline, CDR1 SGHRS and CDR2 YFSETQ. V gave up 3 bases and J gave up 0 bases; unmatched junction bases: 12. CDR3 residues: CASSSHAADRVSYNEQFF. The CDR3 nucleotides are TGCGCCAGCAGCTCGCACGCCGCTGACAGGGTCTCCTACAATGAGCAGTTCTTC.

The chain is built from TRBV29-1 and TRBJ2-2; D perhaps matches TRBD1 (5 bases). The V end was cut by 7 bases, the J end by 1 base, with 13 bases between. The CDR3 extends over 14 amino acids. Germline-derived CDR1 and CDR2 are SQVTM and ANQGSEA. The CDR3 reads CSASSQGNTGELFF. Written as DNA, the CDR3 is TGCAGCGCATCCTCGCAGGGGAACACCGGGGAGCTGTTTTTT.

The gene calls are TRBV6-2 or TRBV6-3 and TRBJ2-7; D unresolved. The ends were cut back, 4 bases at V and 2 bases at J, with 6 bases in the middle. The CDR3 totals 12 residues. From germline, CDR1 is MNHEY and CDR2 SVGEGT. The CDR3 DNA reads as TGTGCCAGCAGTTTGTATACCTACGAGCAGTACTTC. Its protein product is CASSLYTYEQYF.

This clonotype has at least ten counts. This sequence joins TRBV11-2 and TRBJ2-2; D is ambiguous. V gave up 4 bases and J gave up 4 bases, with 16 bases separating them. From germline, CDR1 is SGHAT and CDR2 FQNNGV. The length of the CDR3 is 16 residues. Here the CDR3 reads CASSSRLLGSTGELFF. The CDR3 nucleotides read TGTGCCAGCAGCTCCCGACTCCTAGGGTCCACCGGGGAGCTGTTTTTT.

V and J are TRBV2 and TRBJ1-2; no clear D. Looked up from germline, CDR1 is SNHLY and CDR2 is FYNNEI. The CDR3 covers 13 residues. V gave up 2 bases and J gave up 3 bases, with 7 bases separating them. CDR3 loop: CASSETDYYGYTF. In DNA form, the CDR3 reads TGTGCCAGCAGTGAAACGGATTACTATGGCTACACCTTC.

In its sample, this clonotype was seen many times. The chain combines TRBV12-3 or TRBV12-4 with TRBJ1-5; 7 nucleotides agree with TRBD1. The CDR3 totals 13 residues. Trimming removed 3 bases from V and 11 bases from J; junction bases left unmatched: 7. The CDR3 loop is CASSFSGGKAQHF. The CDR3 nucleotides read TGTGCCAGCAGTTTTTCAGGGGGGAAGGCCCAGCATTTT.

This clonotype has at least ten counts. The rearrangement uses TRBV12-3 or TRBV12-4 and TRBJ2-7; a weak D match, TRBD1 (5 bases). This CDR3 is 16 amino acids long. Trimming shortened V by 3 bases and J by 6 bases, and 21 bases separated the two germline ends. The CDR3 DNA reads as TGTGCCAGCAGTTTTAGGTCAGGGTGGCCCCCCATCGAGCAGTACTTC. The encoded protein is CASSFRSGWPPIEQYF.

This clonotype was seen a handful of times. This sequence joins TRBV6-2 or TRBV6-3 and TRBJ2-7; D gene ambiguous. Germline CDR1 is MNHEY and CDR2 is SVGEGT. Trimming removed 4 bases at V and 4 bases at J, with 8 bases between. The CDR3 totals 12 residues. CDR3 protein: CASSLNQYEQYV. The CDR3 DNA sequence: TGTGCCAGCAGTTTAAACCAGTACGAGCAGTACGTC.

This clonotype was observed a few times. The chain combines TRBV5-4 with TRBJ2-2; D uncertain. CDR1 and CDR2 from the germline V gene are SGHNT and YYREEE (reference sequence). The CDR3 runs to 15 residues. Between the trimmed V and J ends, which lost 0 bases and 1 base, there was a span of 7 bases. The CDR3 sequence is CASSLAAGNTGELFF. The CDR3 bases are TGTGCCAGCAGCTTGGCGGCTGGGAACACCGGGGAGCTGTTTTTT. Complete variable domain (other parts from reference TRBV5-4 and TRBJ2-2): ETGVTQSPTHLIKTRGQQVTLRCSSQSGHNTVSWYQQALGQGPQFIFQYYREEENGRGNFPPRFSGLQFPNYSSELNVNALELDDSALYLCASSLAAGNTGELFFGEGSRLTVL.

This clonotype was recorded a few times. The genes are TRBV4-3 and TRBJ1-6, with a weak D call TRBD1 (5 bases). This CDR3 has 14 residues. V was shortened by 1 base and J by 11 bases, with 12 bases between the two germline ends. Germline values: CDR1 LGHNA, CDR2 YSLEER. This CDR3 reads CASSQAAGQTPLHF. The CDR3 nucleotides are TGCGCCAGCAGCCAAGCGGCAGGGCAGACACCCCTCCACTTT.

This clonotype was seen only a few times. V usage is TRBV4-3 and J usage is TRBJ2-1, with D perhaps being TRBD1 or TRBD2 (6 bases each). Germline values: CDR1 LGHNA, CDR2 YSLEER. V lost 0 bases and J 4 bases, leaving 22 bases between the germline ends. This CDR3 spans 19 amino acids. CDR3 sequence: CASSQDPKDLRGQYNEQFF. DNA of the CDR3: TGCGCCAGCAGCCAAGATCCTAAAGATCTCCGGGGGCAGTACAATGAGCAGTTCTTC.

This clonotype was counted many times. In nucleotides, the CDR3 is TGCAGTGCTAGGGCCCCGAGGCATGAAAAACTGTTTTTT. Protein product: CSARAPRHEKLFF. The V gene is TRBV20-1, the J gene TRBJ1-4; no reliable D call. CDR3 length equals 13 residues. Germline V gene data show CDR1 as DFQATT and CDR2 as SNEGSKA (reference sequence). The V end was cut by 3 bases, the J end by 6 bases, with 11 bases between.

This chain links TRBV13 with TRBJ2-1, with 12 nucleotides matching TRBD2. After removal of 3 bases from V and 2 bases from J, the junction contained 8 bases not matched to a gene. Germline V gives CDR1 PRHDT, CDR2 FYEKMQ (reference sequence). The CDR3 consists of 18 residues. CDR3 nucleotides: TGTGCCAGCAGCTTTACTAGCGGGGGGAAAATTACCTACAATGAGCAGTTCTTC. Encoded protein: CASSFTSGGKITYNEQFF.

The chain uses TRBV6-1 and TRBJ1-1; D not resolved. Germline values: CDR1 MNHNS, CDR2 SASEGT. CDR3 size: 15 residues. Between the trimmed V and J ends, which lost 6 bases and 1 base, there was a span of 15 bases. CDR3 bases: TGTGCCAGCAGCCGCAGCGCGACGGCGAACACTGAAGCTTTCTTT. Protein: CASSRSATANTEAFF.

The rearrangement uses TRBV24-1 and TRBJ2-1, with D perhaps TRBD1 (7 bases). The CDR3 is 16 amino acids. Deletions cut 3 bases from V and 1 base from J, with 12 bases between. Germline CDR1 reads KGHDR; CDR2 reads SFDVKD. DNA of the CDR3: TGTGCCACCAGTGATCCGACAGGGACTTCCTACAATGAGCAGTTCTTC. It yields the protein CATSDPTGTSYNEQFF.

The chain is built from TRBV7-2 and TRBJ2-3; D could derive from TRBD1 or TRBD2 (7 bases each). Germline V CDR1 and CDR2: SGHTA, FQGNSA. The length of the CDR3 is 15 residues. V lost 2 bases to trimming and J lost 4 bases, with 13 bases between them. CDR3 amino acids: CASSLMAGGADTQYF. In DNA form, the CDR3 reads TGTGCCAGCAGCTTAATGGCAGGGGGGGCAGATACGCAGTATTTT.

This clonotype came up a few times. This chain uses TRBV5-1 with TRBJ1-1, with a possible D match to TRBD1 (6 bases). Germline assignment: CDR1 SGHRS and CDR2 YFSETQ. The CDR3 has 13 residues. Trimming pared 4 bases from V and 4 bases from J, leaving 11 bases between. The CDR3 is CASSGGQTTEAFF. CDR3 DNA sequence: TGCGCCAGCAGCGGGGGGCAGACCACTGAAGCTTTCTTT. Variable domain in full (rest from reference TRBV5-1 and TRBJ1-1): KAGVTQTPRYLIKTRGQQVTLSCSPISGHRSVSWYQQTPGQGLQFLFEYFSETQRNKGNFPGRFSGRQFSNSRSEMNVSTLELGDSALYLCASSGGQTTEAFFGQGTRLTVV.

This clonotype was seen repeatedly, ten times or more. The chain combines TRBV7-2 with TRBJ1-5; D is undetermined. The V gene lost 6 bases and the J gene lost 0 bases, with 12 bases spanning the gap. This CDR3 has 15 amino acids. The V gene's germline CDR1 is SGHTA and CDR2 FQGNSA. The CDR3 here is CASSSDYYSNQPQHF. In DNA, the CDR3 is TGTGCCAGCAGTTCCGACTATTATAGCAATCAGCCCCAGCATTTT.

The sample holds many counts of this clonotype. The gene calls are TRBV4-3 and TRBJ2-1, with TRBD1 identical over 9 bases. Per germline, CDR1 LGHNA and CDR2 YSLEER. The CDR3 is made up of 17 amino acids. With 8 bases clipped from V and 1 base from J, the junction kept 12 bases outside the gene matches. The chain's CDR3 is CASRKTLTGGSYNEQFF. The CDR3 bases are TGCGCCAGCCGGAAAACCCTGACAGGGGGGTCCTACAATGAGCAGTTCTTC.

V gene TRBV29-1 combines with J gene TRBJ1-5; no clear D. V was shortened by 6 bases and J by 0 bases, with 9 bases between the two germline ends. This CDR3 has 13 amino acids. Germline lookup yields CDR1 SQVTM and CDR2 ANQGSEA. The CDR3 coding sequence is TGCAGCGTAAGTGGGGATAGCAATCAGCCCCAGCATTTT. This sequence encodes CSVSGDSNQPQHF.

This clonotype was detected only a few times. The CDR3 DNA sequence: TGCAGCGTTGCGGGGGGGGCAAGAGAGCAGTTCTTC. It specifies CSVAGGAREQFF. The chain joins TRBV29-1 to TRBJ2-1, with TRBD2 matching 8 bases. CDR3 length: 12 amino acids. V shed 4 bases and J 10 bases; nucleotides not matched to a gene: 6. Germline lookup yields CDR1 SQVTM and CDR2 ANQGSEA.

This sequence joins TRBV12-3 or TRBV12-4 and TRBJ1-3; tentatively, D is TRBD1 (5 bases). Trimming removed 5 bases from V and 2 bases from J, with 10 bases in between. The CDR3 is 14 residues long. The DNA for the CDR3 is TGTGCCAGCAGTACCGGGACGGCTGGAAACACCATATATTTT. It is translated as CASSTGTAGNTIYF.